The 12 T cell receptor beta chains below come from one sample, sequenced in a study of Tregs in tolerant kidney transplant recipients. Assay used: immunoSEQ multiplex PCR; TCRdb lists only in-frame clones, some missing. Altogether some 250,000 clones are present, more than 65% being singletons, with the ten largest covering over 0.5%. Sequencing was performed on CD4+ T cells from blood. Every receptor here comes from a human donor in good health.

The chain uses TRBV7-9 and TRBJ2-7; TRBD1 matches at 7 bases. The CDR3 contains 13 residues. CDR1 and CDR2 (germline): SEHNR, FQNEAQ (reference sequence). V shed 7 bases and J 3 bases; nucleotides not matched to a gene: 6. The CDR3 spells CASNRDSYYEQYF. The CDR3 DNA reads as TGTGCCAGCAACCGGGACAGCTACTACGAGCAGTACTTC.

The chain joins TRBV11-2 to TRBJ1-1, with a tentative D call TRBD1 (6 bases). Germline V gene data show CDR1 as SGHAT and CDR2 as FQNNGV. CDR3 length: 14 residues. The V end lost 5 bases, the J end lost 0 bases, and 10 bases lay between the germline ends. The DNA for the CDR3 is TGTGCCAGCAGCATCGGGACACTGAACACTGAAGCTTTCTTT. This translates into CASSIGTLNTEAFF.

This chain uses TRBV2 with TRBJ1-6; 7 bases fit TRBD1. V shed 8 bases, J shed 0 bases, and the junction held 4 bases outside the gene matches. The CDR3 is made up of 15 amino acids. CDR1 and CDR2 from the germline V gene are SNHLY and FYNNEI. The DNA of the CDR3 is TGTGCCAGCGATACAGGGGTCTCCTATAATTCACCCCTCCACTTT. Its translation: CASDTGVSYNSPLHF.

V gene TRBV9 combines with J gene TRBJ1-2; D is undetermined. The length of the CDR3 is 14 residues. The V and J ends lost 3 bases and 0 bases respectively, with 9 bases between them. The germline V gene encodes CDR1 SGDLS and CDR2 YYNGEE. CDR3 sequence: CASSESSSNYGYTF. The CDR3 nucleotides are TGTGCCAGCAGCGAAAGTTCGTCTAACTATGGCTACACCTTC.

The chain is built from TRBV7-9 and TRBJ2-5; 12 bases agree with TRBD2. There are 17 residues in the CDR3. Unmatched junction bases numbered 10, after V lost 5 bases and J lost 3 bases. Germline V gene sequence: CDR1 SEHNR, CDR2 FQNEAQ (reference sequence). CDR3 region: CASSPRTSGVWKETQYF. The CDR3 DNA is TGTGCCAGCAGCCCAAGGACTAGCGGGGTATGGAAAGAGACCCAGTACTTC.

The rearrangement links TRBV6-1 to TRBJ2-5; a possible D gene is TRBD1 (5 bases). The J call is uncertain, as TRBJ2-7 better fits the DNA end. This CDR3 spans 14 amino acids. CDR1 and CDR2 (germline): MNHNS, SASEGT. The CDR3 coding sequence is TGTGCCAGCAGCCTCGGACATTCAGTCTACGAGCAGTACTTC. This sequence encodes CASSLGHSVYEQYF.

V usage is TRBV19 and J usage is TRBJ2-5; a weak D match, TRBD1 (6 bases). Germline CDR1 is LNHDA and CDR2 is SQIVND (reference sequence). CDR3 length equals 14 residues. Between the trimmed V and J ends, which lost 0 bases and 7 bases, there was a span of 12 bases. The DNA for the CDR3 is TGTGCCAGTAGTATAGAGGTCAGGGGTGTGACCCAGTACTTC. This codes for CASSIEVRGVTQYF.

V is TRBV5-1 and J is TRBJ1-1; TRBD1 matches 8 bases. J lost 4 bases, V lost 1 base, and 9 bases had no gene match. The CDR3 spans 16 residues. The V gene's germline CDR1 is SGHRS and CDR2 YFSETQ. CDR3 nucleotide sequence: TGCGCCAGCAGCTTGATCCCAGGACAGGGAGGCACTGAAGCTTTCTTT. As protein: CASSLIPGQGGTEAFF.

V usage is TRBV6-1 and J usage is TRBJ2-7, with 7 nucleotides matching TRBD1. Losses at the gene ends were 6 bases for V and 2 bases for J; bases not matched to a gene: 10. The V gene's germline CDR1 is MNHNS and CDR2 SASEGT. This CDR3 contains 15 residues. The CDR3 sequence is CASRVNRQGTYEQYF. The CDR3 DNA reads TGTGCCAGCAGGGTCAATAGACAGGGTACCTACGAGCAGTACTTC.

This clone was observed a few times. This sequence joins TRBV7-9 and TRBJ2-4; no clear D. The CDR3 covers 11 residues. From germline, CDR1 is SEHNR and CDR2 FQNEAQ (reference sequence). V dropped 8 bases and J dropped 8 bases, with 10 bases sitting between them. This chain's CDR3 is CASSLFDIQYF. The CDR3 DNA is TGTGCCAGCTCCCTCTTTGACATTCAGTACTTC.

This clone was counted once. V is TRBV27 and J is TRBJ1-6; D gene ambiguous. V lost 0 bases and J lost 0, with 6 bases in between. Germline V gene sequence: CDR1 MNHEY, CDR2 SMNVEV (reference sequence). The CDR3 consists of 16 residues. Written as DNA, the CDR3 is TGTGCCAGCAGTTTATCCCGGGGCTCCTATAATTCACCCCTCCACTTT. Translation: CASSLSRGSYNSPLHF.

This clone was seen a few times. This chain uses TRBV5-6 with TRBJ2-7, with 9 bases fitting TRBD1. Germline CDR1 SGHDT, CDR2 YYEEEE. Germline trimming cut 1 base from V and 5 bases from J; bases unmatched to any gene: 13. The CDR3 length is 17 residues. This chain's CDR3 is CASSLMRLLDRGHEQYF. The CDR3 DNA reads as TGTGCCAGCAGCTTGATGCGACTTCTGGACAGGGGTCACGAGCAGTACTTC.